A selection of T cell receptor beta chains follows, all from one sample in a study of a mutant IDH1 vaccine in newly diagnosed glioma. The protocol was immunoSEQ multiplex PCR, while the TCRdb copy is restricted to in-frame clones and leaves out a portion. The sample lists more than 50,000 clones, approximately 83% occurring once. The sequences come from PBMCs, collected from a glioma patient treated with radiotherapy, temozolomide or both. The receptors come from a man younger than 45 with glioma. CDR3s include the opening cysteine and the closing phenylalanine or tryptophan. The D gene is left open where the match is weak. Clone size is shown for a subset of rows, as once, few, many or a class of expanded clone.

d_call | j_call | v_call | clone_size | cdr3_nt | cdr3_aa
NA | TRBJ2-3 | TRBV11-2 | NA | TGTGCCAGCAGCTTTATCCGGGACTTCACAGATACGCAGTATTTT | CASSFIRDFTDTQYF
TRBD1 | TRBJ2-3 | TRBV11-2 | NA | TGTGCCAGCAGCCTTGGGGGGGGACAGGGGATTGCAGATACGCAGTATTTT | CASSLGGGQGIADTQYF
TRBD1 | TRBJ2-2 | TRBV2 | NA | TGTGCCAGCAGAACCGACAGGGCGGACACCGGGGAGCTGTTTTTT | CASRTDRADTGELFF
NA | TRBJ2-5 | TRBV13 | NA | TGTGCCAGCAGCCCTTGGAGGTACGAGACCCAGTACTTC | CASSPWRYETQYF
NA | TRBJ2-7 | TRBV30 | few | TGTGCCTGGAGGGGCAGGGAGACCTACGAGCAGTACTTC | CAWRGRETYEQYF
NA | TRBJ1-1 | TRBV7-2 | NA | TGTGCCAGCAGTCGACCTTCTGGAGGGCAGATGAACACTGAAGCTTTCTTT | CASSRPSGGQMNTEAFF
TRBD1 | TRBJ1-5 | TRBV28 | NA | TGTGCCAGCAGCAACCAGGGGGCAGGTCAGCCCCAGCATTTT | CASSNQGAGQPQHF
NA | TRBJ2-1 | TRBV10-2 | few | TGCGCCAGCAGTGAGCGGGATGAGCAGTTCTTC | CASSERDEQFF
NA | TRBJ1-1 | TRBV5-6 | NA | TGTGCCAGCAGCTTGGGGTGGAGGACTGAGGCTTTCTTT | CASSLGWRTEAFF
TRBD1 | TRBJ1-1 | TRBV7-9 | NA | TGTGCCAGCAGCTGGTCCTCAGGGGGGAGAACTGAAGCTTTCTTT | CASSWSSGGRTEAFF
NA | TRBJ2-7 | TRBV10-3 | NA | TGTGCCATCAGTGATGGGGGGGGCCCTGGATACGAGCAGTACTTC | CAISDGGGPGYEQYF
TRBD1 | TRBJ1-1 | TRBV6-1 | NA | TGTGCCAGCAGTGCCACGCGTACACAGGGGCTGAACACTGAAGCTTTCTTT | CASSATRTQGLNTEAFF
NA | TRBJ1-2 | TRBV4-1 | NA | TGCGCCAGCAGCCAAGATGCCACGAACGGCTACACCTTC | CASSQDATNGYTF
NA | TRBJ1-4 | TRBV25-1 | few | TGTGCCAGCCTCGCCCACGGGACTAATGAAAAACTGTTTTTT | CASLAHGTNEKLFF
NA | TRBJ1-5 | TRBV19 | NA | TGTGCCAGTAGTATAGGGCCGGGTTCTAATCAGCCCCAGCATTTT | CASSIGPGSNQPQHF
TRBD1 | TRBJ2-7 | TRBV10-3 | NA | TGTGCCATCAGGGGGACAGCGAGCTCCTACGAGCAGTACTTC | CAIRGTASSYEQYF
TRBD2 | TRBJ2-7 | TRBV19 | NA | TGTGCCAGTAGTTTCTCCTTGGCGGGGGAAACCTCCTACGAGCAGTACTTC | CASSFSLAGETSYEQYF
NA | TRBJ2-7 | TRBV28 | NA | TGTGCCAGCAGTTTTAGGTCCGAACAGGACTACGAGCAGTACTTC | CASSFRSEQDYEQYF
NA | TRBJ1-5 | TRBV28 | NA | TGTGCCAGCAGCACGGGGCATAATCAGCCCCAGCATTTT | CASSTGHNQPQHF
TRBD1 | TRBJ1-1 | TRBV19 | NA | TGTGCCAGTAAAGGGGGCGCCAGATTGAACACTGAAGCTTTCTTT | CASKGGARLNTEAFF
NA | TRBJ1-3 | TRBV13 | NA | TGTGCCAGCCGACGGTCCGGAAACACCATATATTTT | CASRRSGNTIYF
NA | TRBJ1-1 | TRBV4-2 | once | TGTGCCAGCAGCCCCCAAGCTCAAATGAACACTGAAGCTTTCTTT | CASSPQAQMNTEAFF
NA | TRBJ2-7 | TRBV14 | NA | TGTGCCAGCAGCCAAGGGTCAGGTTACGAGCAGTACTTC | CASSQGSGYEQYF
TRBD1 | TRBJ2-7 | TRBV7-2 | NA | TGTGCCAGCAGCCAGAGGACAGGCTACGAGCAGTACTTC | CASSQRTGYEQYF
NA | TRBJ2-4 | TRBV6-5 | NA | TGTGCCAGCTCCCCGACTCTTAAAAACATTCAGTACTTC | CASSPTLKNIQYF
NA | TRBJ1-3 | TRBV13 | NA | TGTGCCAGCAGCATAGGGGGGCTCTCTGGAAACACCATATATTTT | CASSIGGLSGNTIYF
NA | TRBJ1-3 | TRBV5-1 | NA | TGCGCCAGCAGCTTGGCGGGGAGGGGAAACACCATATATTTT | CASSLAGRGNTIYF
TRBD2 | TRBJ2-1 | TRBV7-2 | NA | TGTGCCAGCAGCTTCCGCGAGCGGGGCTACAATGAGCAGTTCTTC | CASSFRERGYNEQFF
NA | TRBJ1-1 | TRBV6-6 | few | TGTGCCAGCAGTCCGGGGACGGCTAACACTGAAGCTTTCTTT | CASSPGTANTEAFF
NA | TRBJ2-7 | TRBV7-9 | NA | TGTGCCAGCAGCCCCTCGGGGGACTACGAGCAGTACTTC | CASSPSGDYEQYF
TRBD2 | TRBJ2-5 | TRBV28 | NA | TGTGCCAGCTCCGGGGGAGCGGGGGGGAGGAAGACCCAGTACTTC | CASSGGAGGRKTQYF
NA | TRBJ2-1 | TRBV5-1 | NA | TGCGCCAGCAGCTTGGGGGGTCAGCAGTTCTTC | CASSLGGQQFF
TRBD1 | TRBJ1-5 | TRBV19 | NA | TGTGCCAGTAATCGGGCGACAGGGTTTCAGCCCCAGCATTTT | CASNRATGFQPQHF
TRBD1 | TRBJ1-3 | TRBV6-1 | NA | TGTGCCAGCAGAACAGGGGGATTAGGAAACACCATATATTTT | CASRTGGLGNTIYF
NA | TRBJ1-2 | TRBV9 | NA | TGTGCCAGCAGCCCAGGGAGCACTAACTATGGCTACACCTTC | CASSPGSTNYGYTF
TRBD1 | TRBJ2-2 | TRBV15 | NA | TGTGCCACCAGCAGAGACCCGCGGGACAGGGTCACCGGGGAGCTGTTTTTT | CATSRDPRDRVTGELFF
TRBD1 | TRBJ2-1 | TRBV11-2 | few | TGTGCCAGCAGCTTAGAAACGAGGGGGCGCAATGAGCAGTTCTTC | CASSLETRGRNEQFF
TRBD1 | TRBJ2-7 | TRBV5-1 | NA | TGCGCCAGCAGCTTTCGCCCGGGACAGGGGGCTGGCGAGCAGTACTTC | CASSFRPGQGAGEQYF
TRBD2 | TRBJ2-7 | TRBV2 | NA | TGTGCCAGCAGTGAAGGCCCAGCGGGGGTATCCTACGAGCAGTACTTC | CASSEGPAGVSYEQYF
TRBD2 | TRBJ2-3 | TRBV7-9 | NA | TGTGCCAGCAGCCCGGGACTAGCGGGGGGGCATGATACGCAGTATTTT | CASSPGLAGGHDTQYF
NA | TRBJ1-1 | TRBV4-1 | few | TGCGCCAGCAGCCCACGTGGGGGCCCGAACACTGAAGCTTTCTTT | CASSPRGGPNTEAFF
TRBD1 | TRBJ1-5 | TRBV5-8 | NA | TGTGCCAGCAGCTTGTGGACAGGGGGTGTAAGGCCCCAGCATTTT | CASSLWTGGVRPQHF
TRBD1 | TRBJ2-7 | TRBV27 | NA | TGTGCCAGCAGTTTAAGCGGACAGGGGTCCTACGAGCAGTACTTC | CASSLSGQGSYEQYF
TRBD1 | TRBJ2-3 | TRBV6-4 | NA | TGTGCCAGCAGTGACGGGACAGCTAGCACAGATACGCAGTATTTT | CASSDGTASTDTQYF
NA | TRBJ2-3 | TRBV11-2 | NA | TGTGCCAGCAGCGCCGGACAGCATACAGATACGCAGTATTTT | CASSAGQHTDTQYF
NA | TRBJ2-7 | TRBV29-1 | NA | TGCAGCGTTGAATGGCAGGGCTACGAGCAGTACTTC | CSVEWQGYEQYF